The rows below give T cell receptor beta chains drawn from one sample of a study of T cell responses to AZD1222 COVID-19 vaccine. Clones were sequenced by immunoSEQ multiplex PCR, and TCRdb holds only the in-frame ones, with some missing. This table holds tens of thousands of clones, about 88% found once. Sequencing was performed on peripheral blood, taken on day 0 of AZD1222 vaccination. These receptors all stem from an adult in good health. Both conserved end residues are part of each CDR3. D genes are given only for firm matches. Not every row has a clone size; where given, it reads once, few, many or a size class.

V	D	J	length	size	CDR3	DNA
TRBV12-5	TRBD2	TRBJ2-5	15	.	CASGSSRGGRETQYF	TGTGCTAGTGGTTCCTCCCGGGGGGGAAGGGAGACCCAGTACTTC
TRBV2	.	TRBJ1-1	11	.	CASRTGSRAFF	TGTGCCAGCAGAACAGGGAGTCGGGCTTTCTTT
TRBV2	.	TRBJ1-1	14	.	CASSAFPENTEAFF	TGTGCCAGCAGTGCGTTTCCGGAAAACACTGAAGCTTTCTTT
TRBV6-5	.	TRBJ2-7	15	.	CASSSNRDNTDEQYF	TGTGCCAGCAGTTCAAACAGGGATAATACCGACGAGCAGTACTTC
TRBV18	TRBD1	TRBJ1-6	15	.	CASSPGGTDNSPLHF	TGTGCCAGCTCACCAGGGGGGACAGATAATTCACCCCTCCACTTT
TRBV19	TRBD2	TRBJ2-5	16	.	CASSSRLAGVQETQYF	TGTGCCAGTAGTAGTAGACTAGCGGGAGTTCAAGAGACCCAGTACTTC
TRBV18	TRBD1	TRBJ2-7	15	.	CASSRAQGVGDEQYF	TGTGCCAGCTCTCGCGCTCAGGGGGTCGGCGACGAGCAGTACTTC
TRBV6-5	.	TRBJ1-2	13	few	CASQEDSNYGYTF	TGTGCCAGCCAGGAAGATTCTAACTATGGCTACACCTTC
TRBV3-1/TRBV3-2	.	TRBJ1-2	12	.	CASSQNRVGYTF	TGTGCCAGCAGCCAGAACAGGGTTGGCTACACCTTC
TRBV7-9	.	TRBJ2-7	12	.	CASRGSRYEQYF	TGTGCCAGCAGGGGTTCCCGTTACGAGCAGTACTTC
TRBV14	.	TRBJ2-2	14	.	CASSISKANYELFF	TGTGCCAGCAGCATCTCCAAGGCCAATTACGAGCTGTTTTTT
TRBV11-3	TRBD1	TRBJ2-2	16	.	CATSDRGYKDTGELFF	TGTGCCACCTCCGACAGGGGATATAAGGATACCGGGGAGCTGTTTTTT
TRBV19	TRBD1	TRBJ2-7	15	once	CASSIIGTGVYEQYF	TGTGCCAGTAGTATTATCGGGACAGGGGTCTACGAGCAGTACTTC
TRBV29-1	TRBD2	TRBJ2-7	13	.	CSVGLAGRDEQYF	TGCAGCGTGGGACTAGCTGGACGGGACGAGCAGTACTTC
TRBV7-3	.	TRBJ1-1	13	.	CASSARVDTEAFF	TGTGCCAGCAGCGCCAGGGTCGACACTGAAGCTTTCTTT